This T cell receptor beta chain was recovered during a study of identical twins. Study-wide results and limits: Memory repertoires lacked the insertion deficit that abundant cord blood beta clonotypes showed. It was out-of-frame TCR alpha sharing in monozygotic twins that models underestimated. Excess sharing between twins was weaker in beta out-of-frame sequences.

Comments on this clonotype: Its antigen is as yet unknown.

Each CDR3 protein is one row after TCRdb ran MiXCR on the 5' RACE reads. The repertoire has 500,000 to 600,000 distinct CDR3 sequences, 22% of them found once; the top ten carry under 0.95%. V dropped 0 bases and J dropped 8 bases, with 7 bases sitting between them. Germline CDR1 and CDR2: MNHNY and SVGAGI (reference sequence). This CDR3 region has 13 residues. The same sample was also studied in work on T cells expressing NK-cell markers.

The receptor comes from a woman aged 18-29 years in good health. Sequencing was performed on CD4+ T cells sorted from blood. V and J are TRBV6-6 and TRBJ2-2; no firm D call. Here the CDR3 DNA reads TGTGCCAGCAGTTACTCGATTCTGGGGGAGCTGTTTTTT. Translation: CASSYSILGELFF.